These 11 T cell receptor beta chains originate from one sample sequenced in a study of blood T cell repertoires in COVID-19. Produced via immunoSEQ multiplex PCR; TCRdb's table is partial and in-frame only. The table shows about 150,000 clones, with 79% occurring only once. The sequencing sample was made of peripheral blood. The receptor source for this set is a man aged 45-60 years with active or convalescent COVID-19.

The chain carries TRBV11-2 and TRBJ2-7; perhaps TRBD1 as D (5 bases). V lost 5 bases, J lost 1 base, and 9 bases lay in between. The V gene's germline CDR1 is SGHAT and CDR2 FQNNGV. This CDR3 is 13 amino acids long. The CDR3 here is CASSNRNSYEQYF. The CDR3 coding sequence is TGTGCCAGCAGCAACAGGAATTCCTACGAGCAGTACTTC.

V and J are TRBV6-6 and TRBJ1-1, with D possibly TRBD1 on 5 matching bases. V gave up 6 bases and J gave up 13 bases, with 18 bases separating them. Looked up from germline, CDR1 is MNHNY and CDR2 is SVGAGI (reference sequence). CDR3 length equals 12 residues. The CDR3 reads CASSLGRKGDFF. The DNA for the CDR3 is TGTGCCAGCAGCCTCGGACGGAAAGGGGATTTCTTT.

The sample holds one count of this clone. This chain joins TRBV28 and TRBJ2-7, with TRBD2 matching over 9 bases. Germline V gene data show CDR1 as MDHEN and CDR2 as SYDVKM. With V trimmed by 5 bases and J by 4 bases, 9 bases remained unmatched. The CDR3 is made up of 15 amino acids. CDR3 loop: CASSGGLAGLYEQYF. CDR3 sequence (DNA): TGTGCCAGCAGTGGGGGGCTAGCGGGGTTATACGAGCAGTACTTC.

The chain employs TRBV4-2 and TRBJ1-5; possibly TRBD1 for D (6 bases). V shed 1 base and J shed 4 bases, with 11 bases lying between them. The germline gives CDR1 LGHNA, CDR2 YNFKEQ. This CDR3 spans 15 amino acids. The DNA for the CDR3 is TGTGCCAGCAGCCAAGGACAGGTGAAAAATCAGCCCCAGCATTTT. It is translated as CASSQGQVKNQPQHF.

The chain couples TRBV9 to TRBJ2-1; 14 positions agree with TRBD2. Germline loops: CDR1 SGDLS, CDR2 YYNGEE. The CDR3 has 15 amino acids. V shed 4 bases and J 9 bases; nucleotides not matched to a gene: 6. The CDR3 loop is CASSPKTSGRGEQFF. For the CDR3, the DNA is TGTGCCAGCAGCCCCAAGACTAGCGGGAGGGGTGAGCAGTTCTTC.

This clone was seen many times. The V call is TRBV28, the J call TRBJ2-3, with D possibly TRBD1 on 6 matching bases. Germline-derived CDR1 and CDR2 are MDHEN and SYDVKM. Trimming pared 2 bases from V and 5 bases from J, leaving 11 bases between. CDR3 length: 14 amino acids. CDR3 DNA: TGTGCCAGCAGTTTACTTACAGGGCAAGATACGCAGTATTTT. This sequence encodes CASSLLTGQDTQYF. Based on the CDR3 plus reference TRBV28 and TRBJ2-3, the full variable domain is DVKVTQSSRYLVKRTGEKVFLECVQDMDHENMFWYRQDPGLGLRLIYFSYDVKMKEKGDIPEGYSVSREKKERFSLILESASTNQTSMYLCASSLLTGQDTQYFGPGTRLTVL.

V and J are TRBV6-5 and TRBJ2-1; 7 nucleotides line up with TRBD2. The CDR3 is 13 residues long. Losses at the gene ends were 7 bases for V and 6 bases for J; bases not matched to a gene: 6. The germline V gene has CDR1 MNHEY and CDR2 SVGAGI. CDR3 sequence: CASTEWTSNEQFF. CDR3 sequence (DNA): TGTGCCAGCACCGAATGGACTAGCAATGAGCAGTTCTTC.

This chain connects TRBV5-8 to TRBJ2-7, with TRBD2 matching over 8 bases. V was clipped by 3 bases and J by 4 bases; unmatched bases: 6. CDR3 size: 14 residues. Germline V gives CDR1 SGHTS, CDR2 YDEGEE. CDR3 sequence: CASSSGGAWYEQYF. The CDR3 DNA reads TGTGCCAGCAGCTCCGGGGGGGCCTGGTACGAGCAGTACTTC.

The table lists this clone with a few counts. V gene TRBV11-2 combines with J gene TRBJ1-1; a possible D gene is TRBD1 (5 bases). Deletions cut 1 base from V and 4 bases from J, with 10 bases between. The CDR3 has 14 amino acids. Germline-derived CDR1 and CDR2 are SGHAT and FQNNGV. The CDR3 loop reads CASSLVGGGTEAFF. The CDR3 coding sequence is TGTGCCAGCAGCTTAGTAGGCGGGGGCACTGAAGCTTTCTTT.

This clone appeared a single time. The chain combines TRBV4-1 with TRBJ2-1; possible D gene TRBD1, 6 bases. The V and J ends lost 3 bases and 9 bases respectively, with 9 bases between them. CDR3 length equals 12 residues. The germline gives CDR1 MGHRA, CDR2 YSYEKL. The CDR3 nucleotides are TGCGCCAGCAGCCAGGACAGCCTTGAGCAGTTCTTC. Translation gives CASSQDSLEQFF.

The chain combines TRBV24-1 with TRBJ2-7, with D perhaps TRBD1 (5 bases). CDR3 length: 12 amino acids. CDR1 KGHDR and CDR2 SFDVKD come from the germline V gene. Between the trimmed V and J ends, which lost 4 bases and 7 bases, there was a span of 10 bases. The CDR3 coding sequence is TGTGCCACCAGTGACAACCGACAGGAGCAGTACTTC. This translates into CATSDNRQEQYF.